Shown below are 7 T cell receptor beta chains from a single sample sequenced in a study of blood T cell repertoires in COVID-19. Profiling relied on immunoSEQ multiplex PCR, and the TCRdb table lists in-frame clones only, not all of them. The sample has roughly 210,000 clones, about nine tenths seen once; the top ten hold around 7%. Sequencing was performed on PBMCs or T cells enriched from blood (not recorded which). Source of these receptors: a man younger than 40 in a cohort exposed to, infected with or recovered from COVID-19 (not recorded which).

The genes are TRBV3-1 (or the pseudogene TRBV3-2) and TRBJ1-1; 8 bases agree with TRBD1. Germline trimming cut 4 bases from V and 4 bases from J; bases unmatched to any gene: 11. Germline V gene lookup returns CDR1 LGHDT and CDR2 YNNKEL (reference sequence). CDR3 length equals 16 residues. CDR3 coding DNA: TGTGCCAGCAGCCTAAGAAAAGGACAGGGCACCACTGAAGCTTTCTTT. It encodes CASSLRKGQGTTEAFF.

The CDR3 loop is CASSYSRGRGTEAFF. CDR3 DNA sequence: TGTGCCAGCAGTTACAGCAGGGGGCGCGGCACTGAAGCTTTCTTT. V is TRBV28 and J is TRBJ1-1, with TRBD1 identical over 8 bases. There are 15 residues in the CDR3. Germline trimming cut 4 bases from V and 4 bases from J; bases unmatched to any gene: 8. Germline assignment: CDR1 MDHEN and CDR2 SYDVKM.

The rearrangement joins TRBV2 to TRBJ2-4; D remains ambiguous. The V gene lost 4 bases and the J gene lost 0 bases, with 7 bases spanning the gap. The CDR3 has 14 amino acids. In germline, CDR1 is SNHLY, CDR2 FYNNEI. CDR3 in DNA: TGTGCCAGCAGTGGGGCGCTAGCCAAAAACATTCAGTACTTC. Translation: CASSGALAKNIQYF. The full variable domain, in which reference TRBV2 and TRBJ2-4 provide the parts outside the CDR3, is EPEVTQTPSHQVTQMGQEVILRCVPISNHLYFYWYRQILGQKVEFLVSFYNNEISEKSEIFDDQFSVERPDGSNFTLKIRSTKLEDSAMYFCASSGALAKNIQYFGAGTRLSVL.

This chain uses TRBV5-4 with TRBJ2-1; TRBD1 matches at 10 bases. The CDR3 is made up of 15 amino acids. Germline CDR1 is SGHNT and CDR2 is YYREEE (reference sequence). V shed 6 bases and J 8 bases; nucleotides not matched to a gene: 11. The CDR3 sequence: CASTRAGQGQDEQFF. In DNA, the CDR3 is TGTGCCAGCACTCGAGCGGGACAGGGGCAGGATGAGCAGTTCTTC.

The V and J genes are TRBV19 and TRBJ1-1, with D tentatively TRBD1 (6 bases). This CDR3 has 17 amino acids. Trimming took 10 bases from V and 4 from J, leaving 28 bases between them. Germline loops: CDR1 LNHDA, CDR2 SQIVND (reference sequence). CDR3: CATRTGHPGGGATEAFF. In nucleotides, the CDR3 is TGTGCCACTCGGACGGGACACCCGGGAGGAGGTGCCACTGAAGCTTTCTTT.

The gene calls are TRBV5-6 and TRBJ1-6; D call uncertain. Germline V gene data show CDR1 as SGHDT and CDR2 as YYEEEE. CDR3 size: 16 residues. V was trimmed by 4 bases and J by 7 bases, leaving 18 bases between them. CDR3 sequence reads: CASSPSHVGENSPLHF. CDR3 coding DNA: TGTGCCAGCAGCCCCTCGCACGTAGGAGAGAATTCACCCCTCCACTTT.

The chain uses TRBV3-1 (or the pseudogene TRBV3-2) and TRBJ2-7; D uncertain. Trimming took 2 bases from V and 2 from J, leaving 7 bases between them. The germline V gene has CDR1 LGHDT and CDR2 YNNKEL (reference sequence). There are 13 residues in the CDR3. CDR3 residues: CASSQLLTYEQYF. CDR3 DNA: TGTGCCAGCAGCCAACTACTCACCTACGAGCAGTACTTC.